Presented here are 30 T cell receptor beta chains from one specimen sequenced in a study of prognosis after radiotherapy for stage I lung cancer. Two-round multiplex PCR, the amplification method, yielded TCR beta CDR3 from genomic DNA. Amplification during the initial PCR round employed primers specific to each TRBV and TRBJ gene. MiXCR, run by TCRdb on the multiplex PCR reads, gives a single entry per CDR3 protein. The top ten clones hold under 25% of a sample with 20,000 to 25,000 distinct CDR3 sequences, 40% of them seen once. This specimen was PBMCs, taken before or after stereotactic body radiation therapy (not recorded which). The receptors stem from a donor over 45 with non-small cell lung cancer.

There are a few counts of this clonotype. One end of the junction is discordant with germline, which a read error may explain. The rearrangement uses TRBV2 and TRBJ1-4; D not certain. CDR1 is SNHLY and CDR2 is FYNNEI in the germline V gene. The CDR3 totals 15 residues. The CDR3, as DNA: TGCGCCAGCAGAGAGGTACCCCTGGGATATGAAAAACTGTTTTTT. Its protein is CASREVPLGYEKLFF.

This clonotype has a count of ten or more. CDR3 amino acids: CSARSPRSRTKETQYF. The CDR3 DNA is TGCAGTGCTAGATCCCCCCGCAGTCGTACAAAAGAGACCCAGTACTTC. The rearrangement links TRBV20-1 to TRBJ2-5; no clear D. Trimming shortened V by 2 bases and J by 3 bases, and 19 bases separated the two germline ends. The CDR3 consists of 16 residues. The germline V gene encodes CDR1 DFQATT and CDR2 SNEGSKA (reference sequence).

This clonotype was seen at least ten times. This CDR3 is CSARDRASGRVLRRETQYF. In DNA, the CDR3 is TGCAGTGCTAGAGATAGGGCTAGCGGGAGGGTATTACGCCGGGAGACCCAGTACTTC. This chain joins TRBV20-1 and TRBJ2-5; 12 bases are a match to TRBD2. Germline V gene lookup returns CDR1 DFQATT and CDR2 SNEGSKA (reference sequence). V shed 0 bases, J shed 5 bases, and the junction held 16 bases outside the gene matches. This CDR3 is built from 19 residues.

As regards this clonotype: One junction end disagrees with the germline gene, perhaps due to a read error. The rearrangement joins TRBV12-3 or TRBV12-4 to TRBJ2-5; perhaps TRBD1 as D (6 bases). The J call may not be correct, given that the DNA end is closer to TRBJ2-7. This CDR3 has 20 amino acids. The CDR3 region has the DNA TGTGACAGCAGTTTTCACCAGGGGCGGAGTACGGACTCGTCCTCCCGCGAGCAGTACTTC. This sequence encodes CDSSFHQGRSTDSSSREQYF.

V gene TRBV5-1 combines with J gene TRBJ2-7, with D unclear. Trimming removed 1 base from V and 6 bases from J, with 8 bases in between. In germline, CDR1 is SGHRS, CDR2 YFSETQ. The CDR3 is 12 residues long. The CDR3 here is CASSLQVFEQYF. The CDR3 nucleotides read TGCGCCAGCAGCTTGCAGGTTTTCGAGCAGTACTTC.

The J gene is TRBJ1-6, the V gene TRBV6-2 or TRBV6-3; D gene ambiguous. V gave up 6 bases and J gave up 2 bases, with 11 bases separating them. Germline loops: CDR1 MNHEY, CDR2 SVGEGT. The CDR3 length is 15 residues. The chain's CDR3 is CASRPSGAYNSPLHF. CDR3 bases: TGTGCCAGCAGACCCTCCGGGGCCTATAATTCACCCCTCCACTTT.

The table lists this clonotype with many counts. The V and J genes are TRBV5-6 and TRBJ2-7, with D perhaps given as TRBD1 or TRBD2 (5 bases each). The V gene's germline CDR1 is SGHDT and CDR2 YYEEEE. The V end lost 3 bases, the J end lost 6 bases, and 16 bases lay between the germline ends. The CDR3 has 14 amino acids. The CDR3 loop reads CASSWGFRGGEQYF. CDR3 DNA: TGTGCCAGCAGCTGGGGGTTTCGGGGCGGCGAGCAGTACTTC.

About this clonotype itself: An end of the junction does not agree with germline; a read error may underlie this. The rearrangement uses TRBV28 and TRBJ1-2; D is uncertain. From germline, CDR1 is MDHEN and CDR2 SYDVKM. The CDR3 is 13 residues long. In DNA form, the CDR3 reads TGTGCCAGCAGTCTGGGAATGGTCTATGTCTACACCTTC. Amino acid sequence: CASSLGMVYVYTF.

Turning to this clonotype: Being one base from a much bigger clone, this may be a read error. The chain has TRBV4-1 and TRBJ2-1; tentative D call: TRBD2 (5 bases). Germline V CDR1 and CDR2: MGHRA, YSYEKL. This CDR3 contains 14 residues. Trimming left V 7 bases short and J 8 bases short, with 18 bases between. The CDR3 DNA follows: TGCGCCAGCATCCTGGGCCTCCCCGGGGATGAGCAGTTCTTC. Translating it yields CASILGLPGDEQFF.

The genes are TRBV6-1 and TRBJ1-1, with no clear D. The CDR3 totals 12 residues. CDR1 and CDR2 (germline): MNHNS, SASEGT. The V and J ends lost 5 bases and 8 bases respectively, with 12 bases between them. The CDR3 DNA sequence: TGTGCCAGCAGTCCCCGGGGAGGGGAAGCTTTCTTT. It is translated as CASSPRGGEAFF.

The table lists this clonotype with many counts. The genes are TRBV5-1 and TRBJ2-5; possibly TRBD1 or TRBD2 for D (5 bases each). The CDR3 spans 14 residues. V lost 1 base, J lost 5 bases, and 12 bases lay in between. Germline-derived CDR1 and CDR2 are SGHRS and YFSETQ. DNA for the CDR3: TGCGCCAGCAGCTTGCTTGGGGCGGGCGAGACCCAGTACTTC. This codes for CASSLLGAGETQYF.

The V and J genes are TRBV20-1 and TRBJ1-1; no definite D call. Germline V CDR1 and CDR2: DFQATT, SNEGSKA (reference sequence). There are 16 residues in the CDR3. Trimming cost V 3 bases and J 2 bases, with 19 bases left between them. The CDR3 is CSASDQSSGKNTEAFF. For the CDR3, the DNA is TGCAGTGCTAGCGATCAGTCATCTGGGAAAAACACTGAAGCTTTCTTT.

With regard to this clonotype: A clone one base away is much larger, so this may be a read error. Here the CDR3 DNA reads TGCATCGCACACAGGGTAGGGACTGAAGCTTTCTTT. Translating it yields CIAHRVGTEAFF. This sequence joins TRBV29-1 and TRBJ1-1, with D tentatively TRBD1 (6 bases). The CDR3 is 12 amino acids. The germline V gene encodes CDR1 SQVTM and CDR2 ANQGSEA.

The sample holds many counts of this clonotype. The chain carries TRBV20-1 and TRBJ1-1; the D is unclear. Germline CDR1 is DFQATT and CDR2 is SNEGSKA (reference sequence). Trimming removed 6 bases from V and 2 bases from J, with 13 bases in between. The CDR3 totals 13 residues. The CDR3 protein is CSATYLTNTEAFF. In DNA form, the CDR3 reads TGCAGTGCAACGTACCTCACCAACACTGAAGCTTTCTTT.

This clonotype was observed many times. This CDR3 reads CASSPPRLAVGQETQYF. The CDR3 DNA is TGTGCCAGCTCACCACCGAGGTTAGCGGTTGGTCAAGAGACCCAGTACTTC. The chain has TRBV18 and TRBJ2-5; maybe TRBD2 (6 bases). The length of the CDR3 is 17 residues. V was pared by 0 bases and J by 2 bases, with 16 bases between. Per germline, CDR1 KGHSH and CDR2 LQKENI.

This clonotype is categorized as medium-sized (0.01 to 0.1%). The rearrangement links TRBV27 to TRBJ2-7, with a tentative D call TRBD1 (5 bases). The germline gives CDR1 MNHEY, CDR2 SMNVEV (reference sequence). The V end was cut by 0 bases, the J end by 6 bases, with 12 bases between. This CDR3 region has 14 residues. CDR3 sequence (DNA): TGTGCCAGCAGTTTATCGTGGCAGGGTGGCGAGCAGTACTTC. This codes for CASSLSWQGGEQYF.

In its sample, this clonotype ranks as medium-sized (0.01 to 0.1%). The chain employs TRBV11-2 and TRBJ2-3; D may match TRBD1 or TRBD2 (5 bases each). CDR3 length: 14 amino acids. Looked up from germline, CDR1 is SGHAT and CDR2 is FQNNGV. V lost 5 bases and J 3 bases, leaving 12 bases between the germline ends. In nucleotides, the CDR3 is TGTGCCAGCAGCCAACCAGAGGGGACAGATACGCAGTATTTT. Protein sequence: CASSQPEGTDTQYF.

Worth noting for this clonotype: A much larger clone lies a single base off, so this may be a read error. The CDR3 ends on some other residue instead of the conserved phenylalanine or tryptophan, so this is likely a read error. The chain joins TRBV9 to TRBJ1-4, with D maybe TRBD1 (5 bases). The V end lost 4 bases, the J end lost 6 bases, and 16 bases lay between the germline ends. This CDR3 has 15 residues. In germline, CDR1 is SGDLS, CDR2 YYNGEE. The CDR3 DNA is TGTGCCAGCAGCCCGGGGACTGTTTTGGATGAAAAACTGTTTCTT. Translation gives CASSPGTVLDEKLFL.

This chain joins TRBV19 and TRBJ2-2; no clear D. This CDR3 comprises 15 residues. Germline V gene sequence: CDR1 LNHDA, CDR2 SQIVND (reference sequence). V lost 3 bases, J lost 0 bases, and 8 bases lay in between. The CDR3 reads CASSIDGTNTGELFF. As DNA, the CDR3 is TGTGCCAGTAGTATTGACGGAACGAACACCGGGGAGCTGTTTTTT.

This clonotype showed up just once. V gene TRBV12-3 or TRBV12-4 combines with J gene TRBJ2-7; 9 bases are shared with TRBD1. The ends lost 3 bases at V and 6 bases at J; junction bases unmatched: 15. The CDR3 is made up of 17 amino acids. The CDR3 sequence: CASSLAFLMTGGLEQYF. The CDR3 region has the DNA TGTGCCAGCAGTTTGGCCTTTTTGATGACAGGGGGTCTCGAGCAGTACTTC.

The rearrangement uses TRBV11-2 and TRBJ1-4, with D maybe TRBD1 (5 bases). The CDR3 sequence is 15 residues long. V was shortened by 2 bases and J by 2 bases, with 9 bases between the two germline ends. CDR1 is SGHAT, CDR2 FQNNGV, per germline. As DNA, the CDR3 is TGTGCCAGCAGCTTAACACAGGTTACTAATGAAAAACTGTTTTTT. Its translation is CASSLTQVTNEKLFF.

This clonotype was observed a few times. Possible read error: a much larger clone is one base away. The rearrangement uses TRBV28 and TRBJ2-1; D tentatively fits TRBD1 or TRBD2 (7 bases each). The CDR3 length is 18 residues. Germline lookup yields CDR1 MDHEN and CDR2 SYDVKM. V lost 8 bases to trimming and J lost 2 bases, with 25 bases between them. The CDR3 region has the DNA TGTGCCAGCCTCAGCAGGGGGGGATGTAGCGGCCCCTACAATGAGCAGTTCTTC. Its protein product is CASLSRGGCSGPYNEQFF.

This clonotype was found many times. The J gene is TRBJ1-2, the V gene TRBV18; weak D call: TRBD1 (5 bases). The CDR3 runs to 15 residues. Germline V gene lookup returns CDR1 KGHSH and CDR2 LQKENI. Trimming took off 2 bases at V and 4 bases at J, with 14 bases between the two ends. CDR3 sequence (DNA): TGTGCCAGCTCACCAAGCTCGCAGGGACTCTATGGCTACACCTTC. Translated: CASSPSSQGLYGYTF.

At least ten counts were recorded for this clonotype. The chain employs TRBV2 and TRBJ2-7; TRBD2 might be the D (6 bases). Germline V gene lookup returns CDR1 SNHLY and CDR2 FYNNEI. Trimming cost V 7 bases and J 2 bases, with 15 bases left between them. CDR3 size: 14 residues. DNA of the CDR3: TGTGCCAGCACCGATCCTGGCGGGACCTACGAGCAGTACTTC. It encodes CASTDPGGTYEQYF. Complete variable domain (other parts from reference TRBV2 and TRBJ2-7): EPEVTQTPSHQVTQMGQEVILRCVPISNHLYFYWYRQILGQKVEFLVSFYNNEISEKSEIFDDQFSVERPDGSNFTLKIRSTKLEDSAMYFCASTDPGGTYEQYFGPGTRLTVT.

Of note for this clonotype: A far larger clone lies a single base away; this is likely a read error. This rearrangement joins TRBV7-9 to TRBJ1-6; D uncertain. This CDR3 spans 17 amino acids. Germline V gives CDR1 SEHNR, CDR2 FQNEAQ (reference sequence). V lost 2 bases and J 10 bases, leaving 21 bases between the germline ends. Written as DNA, the CDR3 is TGTGCCAGCAGCTTATACCCCCCGACGGTGGGCGGATCACCCCTCCACTTT. It specifies CASSLYPPTVGGSPLHF. Full variable domain (missing parts from reference TRBV7-9 and TRBJ1-6): DTGVSQNPRHKITKRGQNVTFRCDPISEHNRLYWYRQTLGQGPEFLTYFQNEAQLEKSRLLSDRFSAERPKGSFSTLEIQRTEQGDSAMYLCASSLYPPTVGGSPLHFGNGTRLTVT.

J is TRBJ2-2 and V is TRBV5-1; no clear D. CDR3 length equals 11 residues. Germline V gene sequence: CDR1 SGHRS, CDR2 YFSETQ. V lost 4 bases to trimming and J lost 10 bases, with 8 bases between them. The CDR3 is CASSGVVELFF. The CDR3 DNA follows: TGCGCCAGCAGCGGCGTTGTGGAGCTGTTTTTT. The full variable domain, in which reference TRBV5-1 and TRBJ2-2 provide the parts outside the CDR3, is KAGVTQTPRYLIKTRGQQVTLSCSPISGHRSVSWYQQTPGQGLQFLFEYFSETQRNKGNFPGRFSGRQFSNSRSEMNVSTLELGDSALYLCASSGVVELFFGEGSRLTVL.

The J gene is TRBJ2-1, the V gene TRBV20-1, with TRBD2 as a possible D gene (6 bases). V was trimmed by 3 bases and J by 9 bases, leaving 12 bases between them. The CDR3 sequence is 12 residues long. From germline, CDR1 is DFQATT and CDR2 SNEGSKA (reference sequence). CDR3: CSASRERVEQFF. CDR3 DNA sequence: TGCAGTGCTAGCCGGGAGCGTGTTGAGCAGTTCTTC.

This clonotype has ten or more counts. J is TRBJ2-7 and V is TRBV18; 10 positions agree with TRBD2. The length of the CDR3 is 16 residues. V lost 3 bases to trimming and J lost 7 bases; unmatched junction nucleotides: 12. CDR1 and CDR2 (germline): KGHSH, LQKENI. CDR3 bases: TGTGCCAGCTCACCCCTGCCTCTAGCGGGAGACGGAGAGCAGTACTTC. Translation: CASSPLPLAGDGEQYF.

In its sample, this clonotype was seen many times. The CDR3 reads CSATSGRGAGANVLTF. In DNA form, the CDR3 reads TGCAGTGCTACTTCCGGGAGAGGGGCTGGGGCCAACGTCCTGACTTTC. V usage is TRBV20-1 and J usage is TRBJ2-6; a possible D gene is TRBD2 (6 bases). Germline V lookup: CDR1 DFQATT, CDR2 SNEGSKA (reference sequence). Trimming removed 4 bases at V and 2 bases at J, with 15 bases between. This CDR3 spans 16 amino acids.

With respect to this clonotype: A read error is likely here: a far larger clone is one base away. The V call is TRBV6-2 or TRBV6-3, the J call TRBJ2-1; TRBD2 might be the D (5 bases). Trimming removed 5 bases from V and 6 bases from J, with 17 bases in between. CDR3 length equals 15 residues. Germline V lookup: CDR1 MNHEY, CDR2 SVGEGT. CDR3 sequence: CASSDAHCGSNEQFF. The CDR3 region has the DNA TGTGCCAGCAGTGACGCCCACTGTGGGAGCAATGAGCAGTTCTTC.